This TCR beta chain was captured in a study of T cell changes during pregnancy in multiple sclerosis. The ends lost 8 bases at V and 2 bases at J; junction bases unmatched: 4. The length of the CDR3 is 13 residues. In germline, CDR1 is MDHEN, CDR2 SYDVKM. Profiled with immunoSEQ multiplex PCR; TCRdb holds only in-frame clones, not every one. Altogether tens of thousands of clones are present, 80% to 95% being singletons, with the ten largest covering over 2%. This clone was seen just once. V gene TRBV28 combines with J gene TRBJ2-5; 8 positions match TRBD2. This sequence was found in a female donor with multiple sclerosis, enrolled in a pregnancy study. The source was peripheral blood, collected in the first trimester of pregnancy. Here the CDR3 reads CASATSGQETQYF. Here the CDR3 DNA reads TGTGCCAGCGCCACTAGCGGACAAGAGACCCAGTACTTC. Supplemented by reference TRBV28 and TRBJ2-5, the full variable domain reads DVKVTQSSRYLVKRTGEKVFLECVQDMDHENMFWYRQDPGLGLRLIYFSYDVKMKEKGDIPEGYSVSREKKERFSLILESASTNQTSMYLCASATSGQETQYFGPGTRLLVL.